A single sample gave rise to the 5 T cell receptor beta chains below, sequenced in a study of cytomegalovirus exposure and HLA in healthy donors. A multiplex PCR was run with 60 Vbeta primers and 13 Jbeta primers. This table comes from immunoSEQ multiplex PCR, and its TCRdb copy is limited to in-frame clones, with some not included. The sample has over 200,000 clones, 70% to 80% seen once. The sample taken for sequencing was PBMCs. The receptor set was obtained from a woman aged 60-75 years in good health and CMV-seropositive.

This clone was seen only a few times. The J gene is TRBJ2-1, the V gene TRBV5-6; the match to TRBD2 covers 12 bases. Germline trimming cut 0 bases from V and 7 bases from J; bases unmatched to any gene: 5. The CDR3 is 16 amino acids. Germline V gene sequence: CDR1 SGHDT, CDR2 YYEEEE. CDR3 in amino acids: CASSLGSGLAGNEQFF. The CDR3 DNA reads TGTGCCAGCAGCTTGGGGTCCGGACTAGCGGGGAATGAGCAGTTCTTC.

The V gene is TRBV7-9, the J gene TRBJ1-2; no reliable D call. The CDR3 runs 14 residues. The germline V gene has CDR1 SEHNR and CDR2 FQNEAQ (reference sequence). V lost 1 base and J 2 bases, leaving 8 bases between the germline ends. CDR3 in amino acids: CASSLDYENYGYTF. Written as DNA, the CDR3 is TGTGCCAGCAGCTTAGACTATGAGAACTATGGCTACACCTTC.

The V call is TRBV7-6, the J call TRBJ1-1; 9 positions agree with TRBD1. Germline values: CDR1 SGHVS, CDR2 FNYEAQ. This CDR3 spans 13 amino acids. The V and J ends lost 5 bases and 3 bases, in that order; junction bases with no gene match: 1. Here the CDR3 DNA reads TGTGCCAGCAGCGGACAGGGGTACACTGAAGCTTTCTTT. It translates to CASSGQGYTEAFF. Looking up the rest from reference TRBV7-6 and TRBJ1-1 gives the full variable domain: GAGVSQSPRYKVTKRGQDVALRCDPISGHVSLYWYRQALGQGPEFLTYFNYEAQQDKSGLPNDRFSAERPEGSISTLTIQRTEQRDSAMYRCASSGQGYTEAFFGQGTRLTVV.

The rearrangement uses TRBV5-1 and TRBJ1-4, with D maybe TRBD1 (5 bases). In germline, CDR1 is SGHRS, CDR2 YFSETQ. This CDR3 is 15 amino acids long. Between the trimmed V and J ends, which lost 4 bases and 6 bases, there was a span of 16 bases. The CDR3 sequence: CASSPYSDSDEKLFF. The CDR3 nucleotides are TGCGCCAGCAGCCCCTATTCAGACAGTGATGAAAAACTGTTTTTT.

The CDR3 DNA follows: TGTGCCAGCAGCGTAGCGGGAGCAGAGACCCAGTACTTC. It specifies CASSVAGAETQYF. The gene calls are TRBV9 and TRBJ2-5, with D perhaps matching TRBD2 (6 bases). The germline V gene has CDR1 SGDLS and CDR2 YYNGEE. CDR3 size: 13 residues. V was trimmed by 0 bases and J by 4 bases, leaving 7 bases between them.